The rows below give T cell receptor beta chains drawn from one sample of a study of blood T cell repertoires in COVID-19. The protocol was immunoSEQ multiplex PCR, while the TCRdb copy is restricted to in-frame clones and leaves out a portion. The sample consists of 140,000 to 150,000 clones, 70% to 90% of them appearing once. Sequences were obtained from peripheral blood. These receptors all come from a human donor with acute or convalescent COVID-19. The donor label of this sample is uncertain. Each CDR3 is given with its conserved first and last residue. D genes are given only for firm matches. Size tells how often a clone was seen (once, few, many) or the class of an expanded clone, and some rows leave it out.

j_call,clone_size,d_call,v_call,cdr3_nt,cdr3_aa
TRBJ2-1,NA,NA,TRBV15,TGTGCCACCAGCAGAGATTATGGCGGGACCTACAATGAGCAGTTCTTC,CATSRDYGGTYNEQFF
TRBJ2-3,NA,NA,TRBV27,TGTGCCAGCAGTTTAGGGCTATTTGGCACAGATACGCAGTATTTT,CASSLGLFGTDTQYF
TRBJ2-6,NA,TRBD2,TRBV7-3,TGTGCCAGCGCCGGGCGGGAGCTATCTGGGGCCAACGTCCTGACTTTC,CASAGRELSGANVLTF
TRBJ2-3,NA,NA,TRBV24-1,TGTGCCACCAGTGAAGTCTCCGGGACAACAGATACGCAGTATTTT,CATSEVSGTTDTQYF
TRBJ1-2,NA,TRBD1,TRBV6-5,TGTGCCAGCAGTAGCACAGGGGACTATGGCTACACCTTC,CASSSTGDYGYTF
TRBJ1-2,NA,NA,TRBV7-9,TGTGCCAGCAGCGGAAGCACAGGGAACTATGGCTACACCTTC,CASSGSTGNYGYTF
TRBJ1-2,NA,TRBD1,TRBV18,TGTGCCAGCTCACCCGCCCGACAGGGAAGTTGGGGCTACACCTTC,CASSPARQGSWGYTF
TRBJ2-3,NA,TRBD2,TRBV27,TGTGCCAGCAGTCTCTCTAGCGGGGGGGCCCCCGATACGCAGTATTTT,CASSLSSGGAPDTQYF
TRBJ1-1,NA,NA,TRBV2,TGTGCCAGCAGCCCGGACGCGACAGGCTGGGCTGAAGCTTTCTTT,CASSPDATGWAEAFF
TRBJ1-3,NA,TRBD1,TRBV27,TGTGCCAGCAGTCCACGGGACAGGAGCTCTGGAAACACCATATATTTT,CASSPRDRSSGNTIYF
TRBJ1-2,NA,NA,TRBV28,TGTGCCAGCAAACTGACAGCAAACTATGGCTACACCTTC,CASKLTANYGYTF
TRBJ1-2,NA,NA,TRBV3-1/TRBV3-2,TGTGCCAGCAGCCAACCCAAAAACGGGGGTGGCGGCTACACCTTC,CASSQPKNGGGGYTF
TRBJ2-1,NA,NA,TRBV29-1,TGCAGCGTTGGGCATGAGCAGTTCTTC,CSVGHEQFF
TRBJ2-1,NA,NA,TRBV3-1/TRBV3-2,TGTGCCAGCAGCCAAGATTTGGGGAAGAGCGGGTTTCCATTTGAGCAGTTCTTC,CASSQDLGKSGFPFEQFF
TRBJ1-4,NA,TRBD1,TRBV7-6,TGTGCCAGCAGCTTAGGGACAGGGGCCAATAATGAAAAACTGTTTTTT,CASSLGTGANNEKLFF
TRBJ1-2,NA,NA,TRBV9,TGTGCCAGCAGCTACGGCGGGGGGTTTGGAGGCTACACCTTC,CASSYGGGFGGYTF
TRBJ1-1,few,NA,TRBV9,TGTGCCAGCAGCGCCCGTCCAGGGAGGTACACTGAAGCTTTCTTT,CASSARPGRYTEAFF
TRBJ1-2,once,NA,TRBV5-1,TGCGCCAGCAGCCCCGAGGGAGGCCACTATGGCTACACCTTC,CASSPEGGHYGYTF
TRBJ2-7,NA,NA,TRBV27,TGTGCCAGCAGTTTAAGGGACACCTACGAGCAGTACTTC,CASSLRDTYEQYF
TRBJ2-1,few,TRBD2,TRBV12-3/TRBV12-4,TGTGCCAGCACCTCGGCGGGGGGGCATGAGCAGTTCTTC,CASTSAGGHEQFF
TRBJ1-1,NA,TRBD1,TRBV29-1,TGCAGCGGGACAGGGACCCTGCCTACTGAAGCTTTCTTT,CSGTGTLPTEAFF
TRBJ2-6,NA,NA,TRBV5-6,TGTGCCAGCAGCTTGCCGGGACTTAGATCTGGGGCCAACGTCCTGACTTTC,CASSLPGLRSGANVLTF
TRBJ1-2,many,NA,TRBV6-5,TGTGCCAGCAGTTATGGGGAGGGGCTCTATGGCTACACCTTC,CASSYGEGLYGYTF
TRBJ1-3,NA,TRBD1,TRBV30,TGTGCTCTGGGGACAGCTGGAAACACCATATATTTT,CALGTAGNTIYF
TRBJ2-7,NA,TRBD2,TRBV5-1,TGCGCCAGCAGTTTAACCAGGGAGGGCGAGCAGTACTTC,CASSLTREGEQYF